The 27 T cell receptor beta chains below were found in one sample sequenced in a study of early T cells in non-severe SARS-CoV-2 infection. TCRdb called the 5' RACE reads again in MiXCR, with one record for every CDR3 protein. The sample lists about 80,000 distinct CDR3 sequences, 5.5% to 7.5% occurring once. Sequenced: whole blood. Receptors were obtained from an adult who was a healthcare worker with PCR-confirmed SARS-CoV-2 infection or an uninfected control (not recorded which).

This clonotype was counted at least ten times. The J gene is TRBJ1-1, the V gene TRBV20-1; 12 bases are a match to TRBD1. Germline V gene sequence: CDR1 DFQATT, CDR2 SNEGSKA (reference sequence). With V trimmed by 2 bases and J by 8 bases, 12 bases remained unmatched. The CDR3 runs 16 residues. The CDR3 DNA reads TGCAGTGCTAGACGTCCGGGACAGGGGGCGATCGTAGAAGCTTTCTTT. Encoded protein: CSARRPGQGAIVEAFF.

Regarding this clonotype: One base away lies a much larger clone, so this may be a sequencing read error. The genes are TRBV6-2 or TRBV6-3 and TRBJ2-3; D is perhaps TRBD2 (6 bases). CDR1 and CDR2 (germline): MNHEY, SVGEGT. The CDR3 runs 16 residues. The CDR3 nucleotides read TGTGCCAGCAGAACGTCGACTGCGCGGGAATCAGATACGCAGTGTTTT. This translates into CASRTSTARESDTQCF.

This clonotype was recorded at least ten times. The chain couples TRBV11-2 to TRBJ2-1; D not resolved. V gave up 1 base and J gave up 4 bases, with 11 bases separating them. The germline V gene encodes CDR1 SGHAT and CDR2 FQNNGV. This CDR3 is 15 amino acids long. The DNA for the CDR3 is TGTGCCAGCAGCTTAGGAGTCAACCTGTACAATGAGCAGTTCTTC. Translation: CASSLGVNLYNEQFF.

At least ten counts were recorded for this clonotype. V and J are TRBV20-1 and TRBJ2-7; either TRBD1 or TRBD2 may supply D (5 bases each). The ends were cut back, 6 bases at V and 3 bases at J, with 18 bases in the middle. Germline values: CDR1 DFQATT, CDR2 SNEGSKA (reference sequence). The CDR3 totals 14 residues. The CDR3 DNA is TGCAGTGCGACGCCCCCGGGACCGCACTACGAGCAGTACTTC. Residues: CSATPPGPHYEQYF.

This chain links TRBV11-2 with TRBJ2-5, with D tentatively TRBD2 (5 bases). Germline CDR1 and CDR2: SGHAT and FQNNGV. The CDR3 length is 13 residues. V lost 5 bases to trimming and J lost 5 bases, with 12 bases between them. This chain's CDR3 is CASSTRSGETQYF. DNA for the CDR3: TGTGCCAGCAGCACCCGGTCGGGGGAGACCCAGTACTTC.

There are many counts of this clonotype. This chain joins TRBV20-1 and TRBJ2-7, with 7 positions matching TRBD1. With V trimmed by 0 bases and J by 2 bases, 4 bases remained unmatched. The length of the CDR3 is 14 residues. CDR1 DFQATT and CDR2 SNEGSKA come from the germline V gene (reference sequence). Written as DNA, the CDR3 is TGCAGTGCTAGAGAAGACAGGGAGCCCTACGAGCAGTACTTC. Amino acids: CSAREDREPYEQYF.

The chain recombines TRBV5-6 with TRBJ2-3; D not resolved. Germline V CDR1 and CDR2: SGHDT, YYEEEE. V was clipped by 5 bases and J by 0 bases, with 10 bases between them. The CDR3 runs 14 residues. The CDR3 sequence is CASSYSISTDTQYF. DNA for the CDR3: TGTGCCAGCAGTTACTCGATCAGCACAGATACGCAGTATTTT. The whole variable domain, filled in from reference TRBV5-6 and TRBJ2-3, reads DAGVTQSPTHLIKTRGQQVTLRCSPKSGHDTVSWYQQALGQGPQFIFQYYEEEERQRGNFPDRFSGHQFPNYSSELNVNALLLGDSALYLCASSYSISTDTQYFGPGTRLTVL.

This clonotype came up a few times. The chain has TRBV12-3 or TRBV12-4 and TRBJ1-1; D unclear. V lost 3 bases to trimming and J lost 4 bases, with 15 bases between them. This CDR3 is built from 15 residues. The CDR3 DNA follows: TGTGCCAGCAGTTTTTCCGCTGCAGGCCGCACTGAAGCTTTCTTT. Amino acids: CASSFSAAGRTEAFF.

This clonotype was recorded at least ten times. The genes are TRBV12-5 and TRBJ2-7; D gene uncertain. Germline values: CDR1 LGHNT, CDR2 FRNRAP. This CDR3 is built from 16 residues. V was pared by 4 bases and J by 2 bases, with 18 bases between. CDR3 region: CASGSPQQRVTYEQYF. CDR3 in DNA: TGTGCTAGTGGTTCCCCCCAACAAAGGGTGACCTACGAGCAGTACTTC.

This clonotype was counted many times. The chain combines TRBV4-1 with TRBJ2-1; 7 nucleotides align to TRBD1. This CDR3 has 15 amino acids. Per germline, CDR1 MGHRA and CDR2 YSYEKL. Germline trimming cut 7 bases from V and 4 bases from J; bases unmatched to any gene: 10. The CDR3 here is CASTTPRGQYNEQFF. The DNA for the CDR3 is TGCGCCAGCACCACACCCCGGGGACAGTACAATGAGCAGTTCTTC.

This clonotype was observed at least ten times. The chain employs TRBV28 and TRBJ1-4; TRBD1 aligns across 9 bases. Trimming cost V 6 bases and J 5 bases; bases outside gene matches: 10. This CDR3 region has 16 residues. Germline CDR1 and CDR2: MDHEN and SYDVKM. Here the CDR3 reads CASSISGQGQNEKLFF. CDR3 in DNA: TGTGCCAGCAGCATCAGTGGACAGGGGCAGAATGAAAAACTGTTTTTT.

This clonotype was detected ten times or more. The chain uses TRBV11-2 and TRBJ1-6; D is possibly TRBD1 (6 bases). The CDR3 sequence is 13 residues long. CDR1 is SGHAT and CDR2 is FQNNGV in the germline V gene. The V end was cut by 5 bases, the J end by 8 bases, with 10 bases between. CDR3 residues: CASSARQDSPLHF. In DNA form, the CDR3 reads TGTGCCAGCAGCGCTCGACAGGATTCACCCCTCCACTTT. The full variable domain, completed using reference TRBV11-2 and TRBJ1-6, is EAGVAQSPRYKIIEKRQSVAFWCNPISGHATLYWYQQILGQGPKLLIQFQNNGVVDDSQLPKDRFSAERLKGVDSTLKIQPAKLEDSAVYLCASSARQDSPLHFGNGTRLTVT.

The V and J genes are TRBV5-6 and TRBJ1-2; 9 nucleotides line up with TRBD1. V shed 4 bases, J shed 5 bases, and the junction held 6 bases outside the gene matches. The CDR3 covers 14 residues. Germline V lookup: CDR1 SGHDT, CDR2 YYEEEE. CDR3 DNA: TGTGCCAGCAGCCAGGACAGGGGTGTTTATGGCTACACCTTC. Protein product: CASSQDRGVYGYTF.

This clonotype has ten or more counts. The chain couples TRBV7-2 to TRBJ2-5; D is perhaps TRBD1 (5 bases). The CDR3 is 15 residues long. Trimming left V 1 base short and J 6 bases short, with 15 bases between. The germline V gene has CDR1 SGHTA and CDR2 FQGNSA. CDR3 amino acids: CASSLGFGAGKTQYF. As DNA, the CDR3 is TGTGCCAGCAGCTTAGGGTTTGGGGCAGGAAAGACCCAGTACTTC. The full variable domain, in which reference TRBV7-2 and TRBJ2-5 provide the parts outside the CDR3, is GAGVSQSPSNKVTEKGKDVELRCDPISGHTALYWYRQSLGQGLEFLIYFQGNSAPDKSGLPSDRFSAERTGGSVSTLTIQRTQQEDSAVYLCASSLGFGAGKTQYFGPGTRLLVL.

The table lists this clonotype with many counts. The chain is built from TRBV5-1 and TRBJ2-7, with D possibly being TRBD1 (7 bases). There are 14 residues in the CDR3. Germline assignment: CDR1 SGHRS and CDR2 YFSETQ. V was cut by 3 bases and J by 0 bases, with 10 bases left in between. Here the CDR3 reads CASSSGGNSYEQYF. CDR3 coding DNA: TGCGCCAGCAGCTCAGGGGGGAACTCCTACGAGCAGTACTTC.

The J gene is TRBJ2-7, the V gene TRBV4-2; 9 positions match TRBD2. There are 16 residues in the CDR3. The germline gives CDR1 LGHNA, CDR2 YNFKEQ. V lost 1 base and J lost 4; bases outside the gene matches: 8. DNA of the CDR3: TGTGCCAGCAGCCAAGTGGTAGCGGGGGCCGCTTACGAGCAGTACTTC. Residues: CASSQVVAGAAYEQYF.

This clonotype was observed many times. This chain links TRBV5-6 with TRBJ2-1, with a weak D call TRBD1 (6 bases). V lost 4 bases and J 12 bases, leaving 17 bases between the germline ends. Germline CDR1 and CDR2: SGHDT and YYEEEE. The CDR3 totals 13 residues. The CDR3 loop is CASSRRSLQGQFF. The DNA for the CDR3 is TGTGCCAGCAGCCGTAGGAGTTTACAGGGGCAGTTCTTC.

This clonotype was seen only a few times. The V call is TRBV27, the J call TRBJ2-7, with D tentatively TRBD1 or TRBD2 (5 bases each). CDR1 is MNHEY and CDR2 is SMNVEV in the germline V gene (reference sequence). The V and J ends lost 3 bases and 4 bases respectively, with 13 bases between them. The CDR3 contains 14 residues. CDR3 in amino acids: CASSFGMGVYEQYF. The CDR3 DNA sequence: TGTGCCAGCAGTTTCGGGATGGGGGTTTACGAGCAGTACTTC.

A remark on this clonotype: With a much larger clone just one base away, this may be a read error. V usage is TRBV5-1 and J usage is TRBJ1-4; D is perhaps TRBD1 (5 bases). Germline V gene sequence: CDR1 SGHRS, CDR2 YFSETQ. The CDR3 loop spans 15 amino acids. This CDR3 is CTSSPWGGTNEKLFF. In DNA, the CDR3 is TGCACCAGCAGCCCGTGGGGCGGAACTAATGAAAAACTGTTTTTT. Full variable domain (remainder filled in from reference TRBV5-1 and TRBJ1-4): KAGVTQTPRYLIKTRGQQVTLSCSPISGHRSVSWYQQTPGQGLQFLFEYFSETQRNKGNFPGRFSGRQFSNSRSEMNVSTLELGDSALYLCTSSPWGGTNEKLFFGSGTQLSVL.

This clonotype was found a few times. The genes are TRBV12-3 or TRBV12-4 and TRBJ2-1; D unresolved. This CDR3 comprises 15 residues. V shed 6 bases and J shed 4 bases, with 16 bases lying between them. CDR3 region: CASSPPGQFYNEQFF. DNA for the CDR3: TGTGCCAGCAGCCCCCCCGGGCAGTTTTACAATGAGCAGTTCTTC.

The chain combines TRBV19 with TRBJ1-5; no definite D call. CDR1 LNHDA and CDR2 SQIVND come from the germline V gene (reference sequence). V lost 2 bases and J lost 0, with 11 bases in between. The CDR3 has 16 amino acids. CDR3 protein: CASSIRDTSSNQPQHF. CDR3 sequence (DNA): TGTGCCAGTAGTATACGAGACACCTCTAGCAATCAGCCCCAGCATTTT. Based on the CDR3 plus reference TRBV19 and TRBJ1-5, the full variable domain is DGGITQSPKYLFRKEGQNVTLSCEQNLNHDAMYWYRQDPGQGLRLIYYSQIVNDFQKGDIAEGYSVSREKKESFPLTVTSAQKNPTAFYLCASSIRDTSSNQPQHFGDGTRLSIL.

The CDR3 nucleotides are TGCAGTGCTCTTACAGGGCTAACAACTTGGAATCAGCCCCAGCATTTT. Protein: CSALTGLTTWNQPQHF. V is TRBV20-1 and J is TRBJ1-5; possibly TRBD1 for D (6 bases). The CDR3 spans 16 residues. Between the trimmed V and J ends, which lost 5 bases and 4 bases, there was a span of 21 bases. CDR1 DFQATT and CDR2 SNEGSKA come from the germline V gene (reference sequence).

This clonotype came up a few times. The chain couples TRBV2 to TRBJ2-5; the match to TRBD1 covers 9 bases. The CDR3 extends over 14 amino acids. The V segment lost 5 bases and the J segment 5 bases; nucleotides outside the gene matches: 6. Germline V CDR1 and CDR2: SNHLY, FYNNEI. CDR3 in DNA: TGTGCCAGCAGTCCGGACAGGGGTTTTGAGACCCAGTACTTC. This gives the protein CASSPDRGFETQYF.

This clonotype occurred many times. This chain joins TRBV29-1 and TRBJ2-3; perhaps D is TRBD1 or TRBD2 (5 bases each). The V gene's germline CDR1 is SQVTM and CDR2 ANQGSEA. The CDR3 covers 15 residues. V shed 4 bases and J shed 3 bases, with 17 bases lying between them. CDR3 DNA: TGCAGCGTTGCGCTTCCCGTGGGGGTTACAGATACGCAGTATTTT. Residues: CSVALPVGVTDTQYF.

This clonotype was seen ten or more times. This chain joins TRBV29-1 and TRBJ2-5; D may be TRBD1 (6 bases). Germline V gives CDR1 SQVTM, CDR2 ANQGSEA. This CDR3 contains 14 residues. V lost 3 bases, J lost 4 bases, and 15 bases lay in between. The CDR3 DNA reads TGCAGCGTTGATGGGCCGACCAGGGGAGAGACCCAGTACTTC. It encodes CSVDGPTRGETQYF.

This clonotype appeared many times. This chain links TRBV7-2 with TRBJ2-1; D is uncertain. CDR1 SGHTA and CDR2 FQGNSA come from the germline V gene. This CDR3 is built from 16 residues. V lost 4 bases and J lost 0, with 13 bases in between. CDR3 residues: CASSSYPKGSYNEQFF. CDR3 sequence (DNA): TGTGCCAGCAGCTCTTATCCCAAAGGCTCCTACAATGAGCAGTTCTTC.

This clonotype is labeled medium-sized. The chain carries TRBV25-1 and TRBJ2-2, with D perhaps matching TRBD2 (5 bases). The CDR3 has 15 amino acids. V lost 3 bases and J lost 6, with 14 bases in between. Germline values: CDR1 MGHDK, CDR2 SYGVNS. The CDR3 sequence: CASSEDGEWSGELFF. In nucleotides, the CDR3 is TGTGCCAGCAGTGAGGACGGGGAGTGGTCCGGGGAGCTGTTTTTT.